One and the same sample provided the 22 T cell receptor beta chains below, sequenced in a study of CD8+ T cells in alopecia areata. Treatment meaning: oral pan-JAK inhibitor, 5-10 mg twice daily. RNA extraction was followed by reverse transcription into cDNA, which acted as the sequencing template. Generated by immunoSEQ multiplex PCR, the TCRdb table keeps only in-frame clones and is missing some. Of about 190,000 clones listed, more than 55% are singletons. The sequencing here drew on CD4+ T cells sorted from blood, taken at week 4, from a patient treated with tofacitinib. The receptors come from a human donor with alopecia areata.

The chain recombines TRBV6-5 with TRBJ2-2, with D uncertain. CDR3 size: 12 residues. V gave up 6 bases and J gave up 6 bases, with 8 bases separating them. Germline V CDR1 and CDR2: MNHEY, SVGAGI. The CDR3 reads CASRLSAGELFF. CDR3 coding DNA: TGTGCCAGCAGGCTGTCGGCCGGGGAGCTGTTTTTT.

The chain links TRBV25-1 to TRBJ2-5; 7 bases are a match to TRBD1. This CDR3 is 13 amino acids long. CDR1 is MGHDK and CDR2 is SYGVNS in the germline V gene. Trimming took 6 bases from V and 5 from J; bases not matched to a gene: 6. For the CDR3, the DNA is TGTGCCAGCAGAAAGGGGGCGGCGGAGACCCAGTACTTC. Translating it yields CASRKGAAETQYF.

This chain uses TRBV6-5 with TRBJ1-2, with 10 bases lining up with TRBD1. This CDR3 comprises 14 residues. CDR1 MNHEY and CDR2 SVGAGI come from the germline V gene. Trimming cost V 7 bases and J 7 bases; bases outside gene matches: 9. The CDR3 sequence: CASIPGQGLSGYTF. CDR3 sequence (DNA): TGTGCCAGCATCCCGGGACAGGGGCTAAGTGGCTACACCTTC.

There are a few counts of this clone. The rearrangement uses TRBV15 and TRBJ2-7; 9 bases match TRBD1. The germline V gene has CDR1 LNHNV and CDR2 YYDKDF (reference sequence). CDR3 length: 15 residues. The junction had 7 bases not matched to a gene; V was cut back by 3 bases and J by 4 bases. CDR3 amino acids: CATSSGDDRGYEQYF. DNA of the CDR3: TGTGCCACCAGCAGTGGGGACGACAGGGGGTACGAGCAGTACTTC.

The chain employs TRBV4-1 and TRBJ2-1; TRBD2 aligns across 7 bases. The CDR3 has 16 residues. V gave up 1 base and J gave up 0 bases; unmatched junction bases: 3. Germline CDR1 and CDR2: MGHRA and YSYEKL. CDR3 coding DNA: TGCGCCAGCAGCCAAGCGCCTAGCGGCTCCTACAATGAGCAGTTCTTC. It translates to CASSQAPSGSYNEQFF.

This clone was seen only a few times. V is TRBV7-3 and J is TRBJ2-6, with D possibly being TRBD1 (7 bases). CDR3 length equals 18 residues. Trimming left V 5 bases short and J 2 bases short, with 19 bases between. Germline values: CDR1 SGHTA, CDR2 FQGTGA. This CDR3 reads CASSPNQGGNAGANVLTF. DNA of the CDR3: TGTGCCAGCAGCCCAAATCAGGGGGGAAACGCTGGGGCCAACGTCCTGACTTTC.

J is TRBJ2-6 and V is TRBV18, with a possible D match to TRBD1 (6 bases). CDR1 and CDR2 from the germline V gene are KGHSH and LQKENI. CDR3 size: 17 residues. V was trimmed by 3 bases and J by 0 bases, leaving 12 bases between them. DNA for the CDR3: TGTGCCAGCTCACCCAGGGGTAGAGACTCTGGGGCCAACGTCCTGACTTTC. Translation: CASSPRGRDSGANVLTF.

In its sample, this clone was seen once. V gene TRBV19 combines with J gene TRBJ2-7, with TRBD2 identical over 15 bases. The V gene's germline CDR1 is LNHDA and CDR2 SQIVND (reference sequence). The junction had 8 bases not matched to a gene; V was cut back by 10 bases and J by 4 bases. This CDR3 comprises 15 residues. The DNA for the CDR3 is TGTGCCATCCCTAGGGGACTAGCGGGAGGATACGAGCAGTACTTC. Its protein is CAIPRGLAGGYEQYF.

The chain recombines TRBV29-1 with TRBJ2-5, with TRBD2 identical over 8 bases. CDR3 size: 13 residues. The germline gives CDR1 SQVTM, CDR2 ANQGSEA. The trim removed 6 bases at V and 7 bases at J, leaving 10 bases unmatched. CDR3: CSVRRTGGVTQYF. The CDR3 bases are TGCAGCGTCCGAAGGACGGGAGGGGTGACCCAGTACTTC.

The chain links TRBV29-1 to TRBJ2-2; 10 nucleotides agree with TRBD2. CDR3 length equals 14 residues. Germline CDR1 and CDR2: SQVTM and ANQGSEA. V shed 7 bases and J 6 bases; nucleotides not matched to a gene: 8. The CDR3 loop is CSAEGLAGAGELFF. CDR3 nucleotides: TGCAGCGCCGAGGGGCTAGCGGGAGCCGGGGAGCTGTTTTTT.

This CDR3 reads CASSLVANYGYTF. The DNA of the CDR3 is TGCGCCAGCAGCTTGGTGGCAAACTATGGCTACACCTTC. The V and J genes are TRBV5-1 and TRBJ1-2; D unclear. The CDR3 spans 13 residues. Looked up from germline, CDR1 is SGHRS and CDR2 is YFSETQ. Trimming took 0 bases from V and 2 from J, leaving 5 bases between them. Drawing the rest from reference TRBV5-1 and TRBJ1-2, the complete variable domain is KAGVTQTPRYLIKTRGQQVTLSCSPISGHRSVSWYQQTPGQGLQFLFEYFSETQRNKGNFPGRFSGRQFSNSRSEMNVSTLELGDSALYLCASSLVANYGYTFGSGTRLTVV.

The V gene is TRBV5-6, the J gene TRBJ2-7; 10 positions match TRBD2. CDR3 length: 15 residues. From germline, CDR1 is SGHDT and CDR2 YYEEEE. V was clipped by 0 bases and J by 4 bases; unmatched bases: 4. The CDR3 region is CASSLGTSGDYEQYF. The CDR3 nucleotides read TGTGCCAGCAGCTTGGGGACTAGCGGAGATTACGAGCAGTACTTC.

The chain is built from TRBV28 and TRBJ2-1, with 11 bases lining up with TRBD2. Germline CDR1 reads MDHEN; CDR2 reads SYDVKM. CDR3 length: 16 amino acids. With 5 bases clipped from V and 7 bases from J, the junction kept 10 bases outside the gene matches. The CDR3 is CASSPRALAGGNEQFF. CDR3 bases: TGTGCCAGCAGTCCCCGGGCCCTAGCGGGAGGAAATGAGCAGTTCTTC.

The chain employs TRBV5-1 and TRBJ2-5; D gene unclear. The CDR3 loop spans 12 amino acids. Germline V gene lookup returns CDR1 SGHRS and CDR2 YFSETQ. V lost 6 bases to trimming and J lost 5 bases, with 11 bases between them. The CDR3 DNA is TGCGCCAGCAATCCCAACTCGGAGACCCAGTACTTC. Encoded protein: CASNPNSETQYF. Supplemented by reference TRBV5-1 and TRBJ2-5, the full variable domain reads KAGVTQTPRYLIKTRGQQVTLSCSPISGHRSVSWYQQTPGQGLQFLFEYFSETQRNKGNFPGRFSGRQFSNSRSEMNVSTLELGDSALYLCASNPNSETQYFGPGTRLLVL.

The chain has TRBV4-2 and TRBJ2-3; the match to TRBD1 covers 9 bases. J was trimmed by 1 base and V by 4 bases; bases with no gene match: 0. Germline-derived CDR1 and CDR2 are LGHNA and YNFKEQ. CDR3 size: 14 residues. The CDR3 here is CASSRQGGTDTQYF. CDR3 sequence (DNA): TGTGCCAGCAGCCGACAGGGGGGCACAGATACGCAGTATTTT.

This clone was observed a few times. The gene calls are TRBV29-1 and TRBJ1-5; the D gene is possibly TRBD1 (5 bases). CDR1 and CDR2 (germline): SQVTM, ANQGSEA. Trimming pared 5 bases from V and 3 bases from J, leaving 11 bases between. CDR3 length equals 13 residues. CDR3 region: CSVRVGVNQPQHF. In DNA form, the CDR3 reads TGCAGCGTTAGAGTAGGGGTCAATCAGCCCCAGCATTTT.

A few counts support this clone. The chain is built from TRBV10-2 and TRBJ2-3; 11 bases match TRBD2. Germline V CDR1 and CDR2: WSHSY, SAAADI. Germline trimming cut 5 bases from V and 0 bases from J; bases unmatched to any gene: 4. The CDR3 totals 16 residues. CDR3 bases: TGCGCCAGCAGTCCCACTAGCGGGGGAAGCACAGATACGCAGTATTTT. Protein: CASSPTSGGSTDTQYF.

This sequence joins TRBV28 and TRBJ1-1; no definite D call. CDR3 length equals 13 residues. Germline CDR1 reads MDHEN; CDR2 reads SYDVKM. V was shortened by 4 bases and J by 1 base, with 7 bases between the two germline ends. This CDR3 reads CASSSLGNTEAFF. CDR3 DNA sequence: TGTGCCAGCAGTTCGTTGGGGAACACTGAAGCTTTCTTT.

CDR3: CASSRPQGERAGNEQFF. CDR3 nucleotides: TGTGCCAGCAGCCGCCCCCAGGGGGAAAGAGCAGGCAATGAGCAGTTCTTC. The V and J genes are TRBV4-2 and TRBJ2-1; 7 nucleotides line up with TRBD1. Looked up from germline, CDR1 is LGHNA and CDR2 is YNFKEQ. The CDR3 sequence is 17 residues long. V was pared by 4 bases and J by 6 bases, with 15 bases of the junction left unmatched.

This clone was picked up a small number of times. The chain couples TRBV5-4 to TRBJ1-2, with D perhaps matching TRBD1 (6 bases). Trimming pared 6 bases from V and 1 base from J, leaving 13 bases between. The CDR3 is 14 residues long. Germline values: CDR1 SGHNT, CDR2 YYREEE (reference sequence). CDR3 sequence: CASTPGGRNYGYTF. CDR3 bases: TGTGCCAGCACCCCCGGGGGGCGTAACTATGGCTACACCTTC. Full variable domain (missing parts from reference TRBV5-4 and TRBJ1-2): ETGVTQSPTHLIKTRGQQVTLRCSSQSGHNTVSWYQQALGQGPQFIFQYYREEENGRGNFPPRFSGLQFPNYSSELNVNALELDDSALYLCASTPGGRNYGYTFGSGTRLTVV.

The V gene is TRBV30, the J gene TRBJ1-3; tentatively, D is TRBD1 (5 bases). Germline V CDR1 and CDR2: GTSNPN, SVGIG (reference sequence). Trimming removed 2 bases from V and 0 bases from J, with 11 bases in between. The CDR3 contains 15 residues. As DNA, the CDR3 is TGTGCCTGGAGTACGGGGCGGCACTCTGGAAACACCATATATTTT. As protein: CAWSTGRHSGNTIYF.

Of note for this clone: The identical CDR3 is also encoded by other nucleotide sequences in the sample. The chain has TRBV29-1 and TRBJ1-1, with 8 bases fitting TRBD1. Germline assignment: CDR1 SQVTM and CDR2 ANQGSEA. The length of the CDR3 is 11 residues. The ends lost 7 bases at V and 6 bases at J; junction bases unmatched: 4. The CDR3, as DNA: TGCAGCGCCGGACAGGGCGCTGAAGCTTTCTTT. Amino acids: CSAGQGAEAFF.